This T cell receptor (beta chain) was identified in a study of identical twins (dated by TCRdb to about 2016). The study in broad terms: To test whether fetal clonotypes persist, the study used deep sequencing on TCR alpha and beta repertoires from monozygotic twins, unrelated adults of various ages, and cord blood. To rule out contamination, replicate twin experiments were performed at different times with different library preparation protocols.

On this clonotype: The antigen it binds to is not known. Base qualities are not provided; no much larger clone lies one nucleotide away.

The library was generated by 5' RACE. Sequencer: Illumina HiSeq 2000. A universal primer binding site was introduced by template switching, and a unique molecular identifier was present in the final cDNA, enabling accurate counting of TCR cDNA molecules. First-strand cDNA for TCR alpha and beta chains was synthesized from specific primers in the conserved constant-segment region. To control for contamination, every cDNA library carried two barcodes: a SMART-Mk sample barcode plus Illumina barcodes. TruSeq adapter sequences along with Illumina sample barcodes were introduced in two successive PCR steps. The Illumina HiSeq platform was used with custom primers to sequence TCR alpha and beta cDNA libraries. The paper's data handling went like this. Unique molecular identifiers were extracted from raw reads with MiGEC, and CDR3 positions were determined with MiXCR. For each individual, recombination models were inferred using an EM algorithm with the repgenHMM and IGoR tools. The analysis of shared clonotypes was done with the tcR package in R, with sharing normalized by the product of cloneset sizes. To study raw recombination free of thymic and clonal selection effects, out-of-frame nonproductive sequences were analyzed. TCRdb applied fastp at Q25 and MiXCR to the public reads, then kept only in-frame beta chains. Records with the same CDR3 protein are collapsed into one entry carrying the most frequent genes and DNA. TCRdb, not the authors, supplied the V and J calls. This sample is represented by approximately 530,000 distinct CDR3 sequences; under 25% of them were singletons. The ten biggest clones cover approximately 0.48% of the sample.

Findings and caveats that apply to the study as a whole: Conclusions relied on cross-sectional statistical analysis, since the same donors could not be followed over many years. Out-of-frame TCR alpha sharing in monozygotic twins was systematically underestimated by recombination models, whereas sharing between unrelated individuals was in agreement with the recombination models. Abundant cord blood beta clonotypes had fewer insertions, young adult naive repertoires showed a similar but weaker trend, and memory repertoires showed no such trend. Zero-insertion analyses could be partly confounded by invariant T cells such as MAIT and iNKT, though diverse VJ usage argued against such confounding for most clonotypes. Compared with coincidental sharing between unrelated individuals, out-of-frame TCR alpha sequences shared between twins showed an excess of sequences with low generation probability. In beta out-of-frame sequences, excess twin sharing was weaker, because having fewer shared sequences lowered the signal-to-noise ratio.

Every donor was a healthy Caucasian. The twin cohort comprised three pairs of female monozygotic twins, all aged roughly 18 to 30 years. Positive isolation kits from Invitrogen were used to isolate the CD4+ and CD8+ T cell populations. From cysteine to phenylalanine, the CDR3 is 14 amino acids long. The only DNA kept is the CDR3, 42 bases in frame from the first base. Via the germline V gene, CDR1 is KGHDR and CDR2 SFDVKD. The V end loses 0 bases and the J end loses 6 bases, and a stretch of 8 bases separates them. This sample also belongs to another study, concerning yellow fever vaccine responses in identical twins. The second investigation adds: The T cell response to vaccination in identical twins was reported by the authors to appear partly convergent and partly personalized. In the study, vaccine-responding T cell clones were precisely tracked in identical twins.

This receptor chain uses TRBV24-1 and TRBJ2-1; the D gene is perhaps TRBD2, on 5 matching bases. This clonotype was sampled from a woman aged 18-29 years in good health. Sequencing was done on a sample of CD4+ T cells sorted from blood. Here the CDR3 is given as CATSDLRGFNEQFF. The DNA is TGTGCCACCAGTGATTTGCGGGGATTCAATGAGCAGTTCTTC.